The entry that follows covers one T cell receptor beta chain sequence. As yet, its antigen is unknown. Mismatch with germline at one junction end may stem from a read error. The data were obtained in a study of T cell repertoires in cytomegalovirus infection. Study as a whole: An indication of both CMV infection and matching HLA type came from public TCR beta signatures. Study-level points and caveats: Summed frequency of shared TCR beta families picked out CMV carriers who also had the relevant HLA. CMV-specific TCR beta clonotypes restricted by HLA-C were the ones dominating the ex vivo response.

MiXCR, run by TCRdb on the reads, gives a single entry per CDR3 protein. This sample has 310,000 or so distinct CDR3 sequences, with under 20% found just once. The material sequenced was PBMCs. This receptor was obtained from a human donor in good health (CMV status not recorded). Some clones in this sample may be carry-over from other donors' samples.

The CDR3 sequence: CASSRYPLAGEETQYF. Here the CDR3 DNA reads TGTGCTAGCAGCCGTTATCCACTAGCGGGGGAAGAGACCCAGTACTTC. V and J are TRBV7-6 and TRBJ2-5; TRBD2 matches at 11 bases. This CDR3 has 16 amino acids. Germline CDR1 and CDR2: SGHVS and FNYEAQ.